This TCR beta chain was captured in a study of CXCR3-negative and CXCR3-positive naive CD8 T cells. Points from the study as a whole: Hydrophobicity was higher for TRB CDR3s found in CXCR3-positive naive cells than in CXCR3-negative naive cells.

Points on this clonotype: Its antigen is as yet unknown.

The libraries of TRB cDNA were prepared using 5' RACE with UMI labels. TCRdb reprocessed the 5' RACE reads and reports one entry per CDR3 protein, with no DNA. The sample totals 150,000 to 170,000 distinct CDR3 sequences. The CDR3 totals 15 residues. The germline CDR1 and CDR2 sequences are MDHEN and SYDVKM. This TCR was sampled from a human donor in good health. Some clones in this sample may be carry-over from other donors' samples. The chain recombines TRBV28 with TRBJ2-5; TCRdb indicates TRBD1, and absent DNA this call remains unverified. The sample was naive CXCR3+ CD8+ T cells from blood. The sample's subset: CD45RO-CCR7+CD27+CD95- naive CD8+ T cells expressing CXCR3 (TNR3+). The CDR3 loop reads CASSDLGTRKETQYF.